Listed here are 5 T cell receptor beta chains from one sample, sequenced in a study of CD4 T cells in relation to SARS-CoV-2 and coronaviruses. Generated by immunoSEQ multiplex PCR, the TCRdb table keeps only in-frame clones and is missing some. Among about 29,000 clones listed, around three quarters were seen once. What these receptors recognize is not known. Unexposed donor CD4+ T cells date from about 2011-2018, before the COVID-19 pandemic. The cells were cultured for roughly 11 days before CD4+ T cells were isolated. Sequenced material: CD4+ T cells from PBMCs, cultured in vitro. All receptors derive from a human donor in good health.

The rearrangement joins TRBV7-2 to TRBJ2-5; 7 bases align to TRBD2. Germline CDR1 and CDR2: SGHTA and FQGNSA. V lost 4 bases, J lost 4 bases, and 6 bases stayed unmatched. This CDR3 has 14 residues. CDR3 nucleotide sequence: TGTGCCAGCAGCTCCATAGCGGGCCGAGAGACCCAGTACTTC. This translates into CASSSIAGRETQYF.

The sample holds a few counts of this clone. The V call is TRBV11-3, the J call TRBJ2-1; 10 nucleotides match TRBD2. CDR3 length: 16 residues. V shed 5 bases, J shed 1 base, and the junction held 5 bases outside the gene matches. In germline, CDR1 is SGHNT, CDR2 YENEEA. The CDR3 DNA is TGTGCCAGCAGCCCGAGCGGGGGGGTTTCCTACAATGAGCAGTTCTTC. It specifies CASSPSGGVSYNEQFF.

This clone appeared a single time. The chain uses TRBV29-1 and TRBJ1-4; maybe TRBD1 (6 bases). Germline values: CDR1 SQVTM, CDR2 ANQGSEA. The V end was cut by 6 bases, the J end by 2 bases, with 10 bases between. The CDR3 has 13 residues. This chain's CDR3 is CSVGQGTNEKLFF. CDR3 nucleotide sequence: TGCAGCGTCGGTCAGGGGACTAATGAAAAACTGTTTTTT.

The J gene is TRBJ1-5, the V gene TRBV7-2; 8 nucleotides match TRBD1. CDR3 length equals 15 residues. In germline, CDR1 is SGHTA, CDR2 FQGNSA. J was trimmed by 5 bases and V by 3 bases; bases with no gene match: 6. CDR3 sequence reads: CASSLETGDHQPQHF. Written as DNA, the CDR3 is TGTGCCAGCAGCTTGGAGACAGGGGACCATCAGCCCCAGCATTTT.

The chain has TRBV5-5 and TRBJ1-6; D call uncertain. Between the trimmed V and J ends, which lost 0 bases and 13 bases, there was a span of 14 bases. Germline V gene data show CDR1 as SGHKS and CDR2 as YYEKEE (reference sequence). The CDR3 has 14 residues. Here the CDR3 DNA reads TGTGCCAGCAGCTTGGAGCTAGGGCAGCTCCCCCTCCACTTT. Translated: CASSLELGQLPLHF.